The next 7 T cell receptor beta chains were all read from a single sample in a study of T cell responses to AZD1222 COVID-19 vaccine (dated by TCRdb to 2020 to 2023). Library method: the immunoSEQ multiplex PCR assay. In its TCRdb copy, this immuneACCESS table keeps in-frame sequences only and misses some clones. Where compared with another copy, unresolved V genes explain less than half of these, and the others have no known cause. The sample data list approximately 150,000 clones, and about 92% of these were observed just once. The ten largest account for approximately 3.6% of the sample. Per the publication, the time point label means: about 28 days (+/-7) after the second vaccine dose. Sample: peripheral blood, taken 28 days after the second AZD1222 dose. The receptors were gathered from an adult who received the AZD1222 COVID-19 vaccine.

V is TRBV5-4 and J is TRBJ2-5; 11 bases match TRBD2. The CDR3 sequence is 16 residues long. V lost 0 bases to trimming and J lost 4 bases; unmatched junction nucleotides: 5. Germline CDR1 reads SGHNT; CDR2 reads YYREEE (reference sequence). The CDR3 DNA reads as TGTGCCAGCAGCTTGGGGGGACTAGCGGCCCCAGAGACCCAGTACTTC. The encoded protein is CASSLGGLAAPETQYF.

V gene TRBV11-2 combines with J gene TRBJ2-7, with 7 bases fitting TRBD1. CDR1 is SGHAT and CDR2 is FQNNGV in the germline V gene. This CDR3 is built from 16 residues. With 4 bases clipped from V and 0 bases from J, the junction kept 9 bases outside the gene matches. CDR3 coding DNA: TGTGCCAGCAGCTCAATCCGGGGACAGAGCTCCTACGAGCAGTACTTC. Its protein product is CASSSIRGQSSYEQYF.

This chain links TRBV7-9 with TRBJ1-2, with D possibly matching TRBD1 (6 bases). The CDR3 totals 14 residues. The V and J ends lost 7 bases and 3 bases respectively, with 15 bases between them. Germline lookup yields CDR1 SEHNR and CDR2 FQNEAQ (reference sequence). CDR3 protein: CASTPAPGDYGYTF. CDR3 DNA: TGTGCCAGCACCCCGGCCCCAGGGGACTATGGCTACACCTTC.

CDR3 amino acids: CASSPTTPSEETQYF. Written as DNA, the CDR3 is TGCGCCAGCAGCCCGACAACGCCTTCCGAAGAGACCCAGTACTTC. This chain links TRBV5-1 with TRBJ2-5; no clear D gene. The V and J ends lost 4 bases and 3 bases respectively, with 16 bases between them. Germline CDR1 is SGHRS and CDR2 is YFSETQ. The CDR3 is made up of 15 amino acids.

The chain links TRBV7-3 to TRBJ1-2; perhaps TRBD1 as D (5 bases). The germline V gene has CDR1 SGHTA and CDR2 FQGTGA. Trimming removed 3 bases at V and 8 bases at J, with 19 bases between. The CDR3 runs to 15 residues. The chain's CDR3 is CASSFDRDGSRGYTF. CDR3 nucleotide sequence: TGTGCCAGCAGCTTCGACCGGGACGGCTCTCGGGGCTACACCTTC.

The rearrangement joins TRBV3-1 (or the pseudogene TRBV3-2) to TRBJ2-7, with D perhaps TRBD2 (6 bases). The ends were cut back, 4 bases at V and 7 bases at J, with 11 bases in the middle. The CDR3 runs to 12 residues. Germline assignment: CDR1 LGHDT and CDR2 YNNKEL (reference sequence). The CDR3 region has the DNA TGTGCCAGCAGCCTCGGGACTCGTGAGCAGTACTTC. Translated, it gives CASSLGTREQYF.

The chain has TRBV21-1 and TRBJ2-5; the D call TRBD2 from the table was never checked on the DNA. TRBV21-1 is described as a pseudogene. The CDR3 spans 12 residues. The CDR3 sequence is CASREERETQYF. CDR3 DNA sequence: TGTGCCAGCAGGGAGGAGCGGGAGACCCAGTACTTC.